These 2 T cell receptor beta chains came from one sample sequenced in a study of T cell responses to AZD1222 COVID-19 vaccine. This table comes from immunoSEQ multiplex PCR, and its TCRdb copy is limited to in-frame clones, with some not included. The sample includes about 150,000 clones, about 92% of them seen just once. The sample was peripheral blood, taken on day 0 of AZD1222 vaccination. These receptor sequences come from an adult in good health.

The chain links TRBV7-3 to TRBJ2-3; 7 bases are a match to TRBD1. J gave up 2 bases and V 5 bases, and 7 bases lay outside the gene matches. The CDR3 length is 15 residues. Germline assignment: CDR1 SGHTA and CDR2 FQGTGA. Here the CDR3 reads CASSQGVGTTDTQYF. Written as DNA, the CDR3 is TGTGCCAGCAGCCAGGGGGTGGGGACCACAGATACGCAGTATTTT.

This rearrangement joins TRBV5-4 to TRBJ2-2, with a tentative D call TRBD1 (6 bases). CDR1 and CDR2 from the germline V gene are SGHNT and YYREEE (reference sequence). Trimming took off 3 bases at V and 0 bases at J, with 9 bases between the two ends. The CDR3 has 15 amino acids. The CDR3 coding sequence is TGTGCCAGCAGCTGGCGGACAGCGAACACCGGGGAGCTGTTTTTT. Protein: CASSWRTANTGELFF.